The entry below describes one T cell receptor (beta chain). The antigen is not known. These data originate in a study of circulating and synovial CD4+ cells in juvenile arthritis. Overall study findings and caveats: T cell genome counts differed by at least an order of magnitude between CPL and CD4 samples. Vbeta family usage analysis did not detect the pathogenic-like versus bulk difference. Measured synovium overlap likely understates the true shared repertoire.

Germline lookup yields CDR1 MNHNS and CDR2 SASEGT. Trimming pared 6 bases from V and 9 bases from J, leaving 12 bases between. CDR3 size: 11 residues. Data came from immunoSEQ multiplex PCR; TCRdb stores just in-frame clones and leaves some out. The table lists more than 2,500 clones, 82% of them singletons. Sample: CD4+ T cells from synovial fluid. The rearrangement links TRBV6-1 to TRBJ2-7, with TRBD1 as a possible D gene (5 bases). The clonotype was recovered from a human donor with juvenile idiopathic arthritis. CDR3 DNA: TGTGCCAGCAGGATTACAGGAACGCAGTACTTC. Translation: CASRITGTQYF.